What follows are 27 T cell receptor beta chains derived from one specimen sequenced in a study of blood T cells in healthy people across ages. Through a sample-barcoded 5' primer and a J-beta primer mix, a second PCR was run for roughly 6 to 11 cycles. In TCRdb, the 5' RACE reads were re-called with MiXCR into one record per CDR3 protein. Of about 970,000 distinct CDR3 sequences listed, 51% are singletons. The sample comprised blood. These receptors were obtained from an older woman in good health.

The rearrangement links TRBV5-1 to TRBJ2-4, with 7 bases matching TRBD1. With the DNA end fitting TRBJ2-7 better, the J assignment may be wrong. This CDR3 has 14 amino acids. Germline V gene data show CDR1 as SGHRS and CDR2 as YFSETQ. This CDR3 reads CASRAGTDLYEQYF. The DNA for the CDR3 is TGCGCCAGCAGAGCCGGGACAGACCTCTACGAGCAGTACTTC.

The V and J genes are TRBV20-1 and TRBJ2-7, with D perhaps matching TRBD1 (6 bases). The CDR3 sequence is 14 residues long. In germline, CDR1 is DFQATT, CDR2 SNEGSKA (reference sequence). The germline V and J ends were trimmed by 5 bases and 0 bases, with 14 bases remaining between them. In nucleotides, the CDR3 is TGCAGTGCTTCAGGACAGACGTTCTCCTACGAGCAGTACTTC. Its translation: CSASGQTFSYEQYF.

This clonotype came up a few times. This rearrangement joins TRBV24-1 to TRBJ2-3; D uncertain. The V gene's germline CDR1 is KGHDR and CDR2 SFDVKD. Trimming shortened V by 6 bases and J by 7 bases, and 10 bases separated the two germline ends. The CDR3 length is 12 residues. The CDR3, as DNA: TGTGCCACCAGTTATGACTCGAATACGCAGTATTTT. This gives the protein CATSYDSNTQYF.

The chain couples TRBV2 to TRBJ2-7, with a possible D match to TRBD1 (6 bases). Trimming shortened V by 9 bases and J by 2 bases, and 14 bases separated the two germline ends. The CDR3 is 13 amino acids. Germline CDR1 and CDR2: SNHLY and FYNNEI. DNA for the CDR3: TGTGCCAGTACGGGTGGACAGACCTACGAGCAGTACTTC. This gives the protein CASTGGQTYEQYF.

This clonotype has just a few counts. The chain combines TRBV9 with TRBJ2-7, with D unresolved. V dropped 2 bases and J dropped 2 bases, with 5 bases sitting between them. Germline V lookup: CDR1 SGDLS, CDR2 YYNGEE. This CDR3 region has 12 residues. The CDR3 nucleotides are TGTGCCAGCAGCGTTATCGCCTACGAGCAGTACTTC. Translation: CASSVIAYEQYF.

This clonotype has just a few counts. CDR3 nucleotides: TGTGCCAGCAGGATAGAGGGACTAGCAGGCAATGAGCAGTTCTTC. Its protein product is CASRIEGLAGNEQFF. The chain uses TRBV6-1 and TRBJ2-1; TRBD2 agrees at 9 bases. Germline assignment: CDR1 MNHNS and CDR2 SASEGT. This CDR3 has 15 residues. Losses at the gene ends were 6 bases for V and 6 bases for J; bases not matched to a gene: 9.

The rearrangement joins TRBV11-2 to TRBJ1-2, with TRBD1 identical over 9 bases. The ends lost 1 base at V and 4 bases at J; junction bases unmatched: 4. Germline CDR1 is SGHAT and CDR2 is FQNNGV. CDR3 length: 15 residues. The CDR3 here is CASSLGDRALYGYTF. The CDR3 nucleotides are TGTGCCAGCAGCTTAGGGGACAGGGCCCTCTATGGCTACACCTTC.

The chain couples TRBV20-1 to TRBJ2-5; possibly TRBD1 or TRBD2 for D (6 bases each). In germline, CDR1 is DFQATT, CDR2 SNEGSKA (reference sequence). The V and J ends lost 0 bases and 1 base respectively, with 15 bases between them. CDR3 length: 16 amino acids. This chain's CDR3 is CSARDPGAGFQETQYF. In nucleotides, the CDR3 is TGCAGTGCTAGAGACCCAGGGGCGGGGTTCCAAGAGACCCAGTACTTC.

A note on this clonotype: The junction and the germline gene differ at one end; a read error may be behind it. The chain recombines TRBV20-1 with TRBJ2-6, with D perhaps TRBD1 (5 bases). The CDR3 consists of 12 residues. Germline CDR1 DFQATT, CDR2 SNEGSKA (reference sequence). Here the CDR3 reads CSAPKGANVPTF. DNA for the CDR3: TGCAGTGCCCCAAAAGGGGCCAACGTCCCGACTTTC.

The gene calls are TRBV6-2 or TRBV6-3 and TRBJ2-7; D is unresolved. CDR3 length: 14 residues. Germline V lookup: CDR1 MNHEY, CDR2 SVGEGT. V was clipped by 6 bases and J by 2 bases, with 14 bases between them. CDR3 nucleotide sequence: TGTGCCAGCAGGGCGGCACGAACAGCCTACGAGCAGTACTTC. It translates to CASRAARTAYEQYF.

The V and J genes are TRBV29-1 and TRBJ2-7; 11 nucleotides match TRBD2. Germline V gene sequence: CDR1 SQVTM, CDR2 ANQGSEA. J gave up 3 bases and V 7 bases, and 5 bases lay outside the gene matches. CDR3 length equals 13 residues. The chain's CDR3 is CSAKLAGVYEQYF. The CDR3 DNA follows: TGCAGCGCAAAACTAGCGGGAGTCTACGAGCAGTACTTC.

This clonotype was picked up a small number of times. The rearrangement uses TRBV7-8 and TRBJ2-7, with D possibly being TRBD1 or TRBD2 (5 bases each). The DNA matches TRBJ2-5 better at its end, which makes the J call doubtful. This CDR3 has 15 residues. The germline V gene has CDR1 SGHVS and CDR2 FQNEAQ. The CDR3 loop reads CASSPGEGPLETQYF. The CDR3 bases are TGTGCCAGCAGCCCCGGTGAGGGGCCCCTAGAGACCCAGTACTTC.

The chain uses TRBV12-3 or TRBV12-4 and TRBJ2-6; D ambiguous. The germline V and J ends were trimmed by 3 bases and 0 bases, with 12 bases remaining between them. The CDR3 has 17 residues. DNA for the CDR3: TGTGCCAGCAGTTTTACTGTTGTTTACTCTGGGGCCAACGTCCTGACTTTC. Amino acids: CASSFTVVYSGANVLTF.

V is TRBV9 and J is TRBJ1-2; D is undetermined. The germline V gene encodes CDR1 SGDLS and CDR2 YYNGEE. Deletions cut 9 bases from V and 0 bases from J, with 9 bases between. The CDR3 totals 12 residues. The CDR3 DNA reads as TGTGCCAACACGGTTACTAACTATGGCTACACCTTC. It specifies CANTVTNYGYTF.

The chain recombines TRBV12-3 or TRBV12-4 with TRBJ2-1; D not resolved. The CDR3 is 11 residues long. Between the trimmed V and J ends, which lost 2 bases and 13 bases, there was a span of 9 bases. The CDR3 DNA reads as TGTGCCAGCAGTTTATTAGAGACCCAGTTCTTC. It codes for CASSLLETQFF.

The J gene is TRBJ1-2, the V gene TRBV28; 8 bases fit TRBD1. Germline V gene data show CDR1 as MDHEN and CDR2 as SYDVKM. This CDR3 comprises 15 residues. V was pared by 6 bases and J by 7 bases, with 13 bases of the junction left unmatched. CDR3 nucleotide sequence: TGTGCCAGCAGCAATGGGCCTCAGGGGGCTGTTGGCTACACCTTC. It is translated as CASSNGPQGAVGYTF.

This clonotype was seen only a few times. V usage is TRBV29-1 and J usage is TRBJ2-1; 12 bases map to TRBD2. CDR3 size: 14 residues. J was trimmed by 7 bases and V by 4 bases; bases with no gene match: 5. The germline V gene encodes CDR1 SQVTM and CDR2 ANQGSEA. The CDR3 sequence: CSVVLAGGLNEQFF. The CDR3 DNA sequence: TGCAGCGTTGTACTAGCGGGAGGCCTTAATGAGCAGTTCTTC.

This clonotype has just a few counts. At one of its ends the junction is not consistent with the germline gene, which may arise from a read error. The chain combines TRBV6-5 with TRBJ2-7; D is perhaps TRBD2 (5 bases). CDR3 length: 11 residues. Germline-derived CDR1 and CDR2 are MNHEY and SVGAGI. The CDR3 DNA is TGTGTCAGCGGCAGCTCCTACGAGCAGTACTTC. Its protein is CVSGSSYEQYF.

The rearrangement uses TRBV9 and TRBJ1-2, with D hard to call. Germline values: CDR1 SGDLS, CDR2 YYNGEE. The germline V and J ends were trimmed by 0 bases and 6 bases, with 12 bases remaining between them. The CDR3 length is 14 residues. The CDR3 region is CASSVALGLNGYTF. The DNA of the CDR3 is TGTGCCAGCAGCGTAGCTCTGGGTTTAAATGGCTACACCTTC.

In its sample, this clonotype was seen once. The V call is TRBV7-8, the J call TRBJ2-1; D is possibly TRBD1 (6 bases). Germline V gene sequence: CDR1 SGHVS, CDR2 FQNEAQ. CDR3 length: 17 amino acids. V shed 4 bases and J shed 1 base, with 17 bases lying between them. The CDR3 spells CASSSVRLRGSYNEQFF. The CDR3 DNA follows: TGTGCCAGCAGCTCCGTTCGGCTTAGGGGGTCCTACAATGAGCAGTTCTTC.

The genes are TRBV20-1 and TRBJ1-1; no firm D call. This CDR3 comprises 13 residues. V was clipped by 6 bases and J by 0 bases, with 11 bases between them. Germline CDR1 is DFQATT and CDR2 is SNEGSKA (reference sequence). Written as DNA, the CDR3 is TGCAGTGCCCCACGGGAGGTGAACACTGAAGCTTTCTTT. Translated, it gives CSAPREVNTEAFF.

This clonotype was counted only a few times. The chain recombines TRBV27 with TRBJ2-3; TRBD2 matches 8 bases. This CDR3 has 16 residues. V lost 9 bases and J lost 4; bases outside the gene matches: 15. Germline values: CDR1 MNHEY, CDR2 SMNVEV (reference sequence). This chain's CDR3 is CASGGGTRYLPDTQYF. Written as DNA, the CDR3 is TGTGCCAGTGGCGGAGGGACTAGATATCTTCCAGATACGCAGTATTTT.

The chain recombines TRBV29-1 with TRBJ2-7, with 7 bases aligning to TRBD1. Germline values: CDR1 SQVTM, CDR2 ANQGSEA. The CDR3 sequence is 13 residues long. Germline trimming cut 7 bases from V and 0 bases from J; bases unmatched to any gene: 6. The CDR3 loop is CSAGQYYSYEQYF. The CDR3 nucleotides are TGCAGCGCGGGACAGTATTACTCCTACGAGCAGTACTTC.

The chain employs TRBV5-4 and TRBJ1-2; D is unclear. From germline, CDR1 is SGHNT and CDR2 YYREEE (reference sequence). Trimming stripped 4 bases from V and 8 bases from J, with 12 bases between. The CDR3 consists of 12 residues. CDR3 loop: CASSLRVSGYTF. CDR3 nucleotides: TGTGCCAGCAGCCTTAGGGTTTCGGGCTACACCTTC.

This clonotype was seen more than once but under ten times. The rearrangement joins TRBV7-2 to TRBJ2-4; no definite D call. Germline-derived CDR1 and CDR2 are SGHTA and FQGNSA. Trimming removed 4 bases at V and 0 bases at J, with 13 bases between. This CDR3 spans 16 amino acids. This chain's CDR3 is CASSSDPFLAKNIQYF. Written as DNA, the CDR3 is TGTGCCAGCAGCTCCGATCCCTTCTTAGCCAAAAACATTCAGTACTTC. The entire variable domain, with the rest obtained from reference TRBV7-2 and TRBJ2-4, is as follows: GAGVSQSPSNKVTEKGKDVELRCDPISGHTALYWYRQSLGQGLEFLIYFQGNSAPDKSGLPSDRFSAERTGGSVSTLTIQRTQQEDSAVYLCASSSDPFLAKNIQYFGAGTRLSVL.

This clonotype was seen only once. The chain employs TRBV20-1 and TRBJ2-1; weak D call: TRBD2 (7 bases). The V end lost 7 bases, the J end lost 0 bases, and 16 bases lay between the germline ends. The germline gives CDR1 DFQATT, CDR2 SNEGSKA (reference sequence). This CDR3 is 15 amino acids long. The CDR3 protein is CSGGRGGSSYNEQFF. CDR3 in DNA: TGCAGTGGAGGGAGGGGGGGCAGCTCCTACAATGAGCAGTTCTTC.

With regard to this clonotype: A junction boundary mismatches the germline segment, possibly from a read error. J is TRBJ2-7 and V is TRBV28; D is unresolved. The CDR3 extends over 16 amino acids. In germline, CDR1 is MDHEN, CDR2 SYDVKM. In DNA form, the CDR3 reads TGTGCCAGCAGTTTATCTTTCGTAAGACCTCCCTACGATCAGTACTTC. Encoded protein: CASSLSFVRPPYDQYF.